The sequence of this T cell receptor beta chain was determined in a study of cytomegalovirus exposure and HLA in healthy donors. Findings and caveats of the study: The availability of immune exposure information extended only to CMV serostatus.

The length of the CDR3 is 17 residues. Germline V gives CDR1 MNHEY, CDR2 SMNVEV (reference sequence). J was trimmed by 3 bases and V by 5 bases; bases with no gene match: 11. Turning to this clone: Antigen: not known.

The PCR contained 60 Vbeta and 13 Jbeta primers. Profiling relied on immunoSEQ multiplex PCR, and the TCRdb table lists in-frame clones only, not all of them. The data show 150,000 to 200,000 clones, around 79% seen once. The TCR comes from a woman between 45 and 60 years old in good health and CMV-seronegative. Sequenced sample: PBMCs. The chain joins TRBV27 to TRBJ1-3, with 9 nucleotides matching TRBD1. CDR3 region: CASSPLSGTGIGNTIYF. CDR3 DNA sequence: TGTGCCAGCAGTCCCCTCTCCGGGACAGGGATTGGAAACACCATATATTTT.